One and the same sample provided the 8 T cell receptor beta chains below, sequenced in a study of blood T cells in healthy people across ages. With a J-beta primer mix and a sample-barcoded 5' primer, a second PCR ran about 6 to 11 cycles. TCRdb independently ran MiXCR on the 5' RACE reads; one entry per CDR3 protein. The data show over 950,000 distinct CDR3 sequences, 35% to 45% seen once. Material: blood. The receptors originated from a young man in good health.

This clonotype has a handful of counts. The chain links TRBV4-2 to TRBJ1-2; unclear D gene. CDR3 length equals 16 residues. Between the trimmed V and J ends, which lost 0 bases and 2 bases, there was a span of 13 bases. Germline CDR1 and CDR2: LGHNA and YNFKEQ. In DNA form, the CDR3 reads TGTGCCAGCAGCCAAGATGCGGCAGCTCCCAACTATGGCTACACCTTC. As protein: CASSQDAAAPNYGYTF.

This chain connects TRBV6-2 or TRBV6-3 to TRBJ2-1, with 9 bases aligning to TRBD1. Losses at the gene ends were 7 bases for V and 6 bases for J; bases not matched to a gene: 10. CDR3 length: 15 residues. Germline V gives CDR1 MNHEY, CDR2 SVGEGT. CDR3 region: CASTRSGTGTNEQFF. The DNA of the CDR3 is TGTGCCAGCACCCGTTCCGGGACAGGGACCAATGAGCAGTTCTTC.

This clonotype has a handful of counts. This chain's CDR3 is CSARLVGANVLTF. The CDR3 coding sequence is TGCAGTGCTAGATTAGTCGGGGCCAACGTCCTGACTTTC. This chain connects TRBV20-1 to TRBJ2-6; D gene uncertain. V dropped 2 bases and J dropped 4 bases, with 6 bases sitting between them. Germline assignment: CDR1 DFQATT and CDR2 SNEGSKA (reference sequence). The CDR3 totals 13 residues.

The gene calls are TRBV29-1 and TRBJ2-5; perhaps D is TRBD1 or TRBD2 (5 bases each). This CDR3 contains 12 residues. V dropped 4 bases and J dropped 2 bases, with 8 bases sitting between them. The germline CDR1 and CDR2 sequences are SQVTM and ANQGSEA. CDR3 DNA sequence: TGCAGCGTTGGCTGGGGGCAAGAGACCCAGTACTTC. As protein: CSVGWGQETQYF.

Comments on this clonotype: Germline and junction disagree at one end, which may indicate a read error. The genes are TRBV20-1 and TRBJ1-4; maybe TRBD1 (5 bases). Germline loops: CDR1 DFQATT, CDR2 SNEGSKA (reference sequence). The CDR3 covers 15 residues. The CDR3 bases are TGCAGTGTTAGAGATCCCGGACGGTGGGGGGAAAAACTGTTTTTT. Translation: CSVRDPGRWGEKLFF.

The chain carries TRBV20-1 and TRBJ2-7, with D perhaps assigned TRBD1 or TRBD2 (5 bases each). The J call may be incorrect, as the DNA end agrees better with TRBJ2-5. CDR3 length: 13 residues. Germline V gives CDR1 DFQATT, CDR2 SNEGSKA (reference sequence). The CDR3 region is CSPGGGTRETQYF. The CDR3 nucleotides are TGCAGTCCTGGTGGGGGAACTCGGGAGACCCAGTACTTC.

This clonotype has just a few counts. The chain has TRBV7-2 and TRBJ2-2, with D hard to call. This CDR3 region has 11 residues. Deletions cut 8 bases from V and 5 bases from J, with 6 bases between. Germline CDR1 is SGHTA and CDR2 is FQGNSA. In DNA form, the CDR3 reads TGTGCCAGCGGCATTACCGGGGAGCTGTTTTTT. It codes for CASGITGELFF.

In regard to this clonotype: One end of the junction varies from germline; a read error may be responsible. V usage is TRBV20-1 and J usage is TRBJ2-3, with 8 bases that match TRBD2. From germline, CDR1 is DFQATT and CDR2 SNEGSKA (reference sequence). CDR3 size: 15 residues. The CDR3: CSASGGAVFTNTQYF. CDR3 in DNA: TGCAGTGCTAGCGGGGGGGCTGTATTCACAAATACGCAGTATTTT.